Presented here are 22 T cell receptor beta chains from one specimen sequenced in a study of shared clonotypes between healthy human individuals. Only CD45RO-negative cells positively selected for CCR7 counted as naive CD8 cells, so terminally differentiated effector memory CD45RA+ cells were excluded. Here immunoSEQ multiplex PCR was the method, and the copy in TCRdb shows in-frame clones only, minus some. The sample lists about 650,000 clones, nearly 97% seen once, with roughly 0.1% in the top ten. Sequencing was carried out using naive CD8+ T cells sorted from blood. The source is a woman in her twenties or thirties in good health.

The V and J genes are TRBV15 and TRBJ2-7, with D hard to call. V lost 1 base and J 2 bases, leaving 9 bases between the germline ends. The V gene's germline CDR1 is LNHNV and CDR2 YYDKDF (reference sequence). This CDR3 has 14 residues. CDR3 sequence (DNA): TGTGCCACCAGCAGAGGTGGCGGAGCCTACGAGCAGTACTTC. Its protein product is CATSRGGGAYEQYF.

This chain joins TRBV9 and TRBJ2-7; 9 nucleotides match TRBD1. Germline V gives CDR1 SGDLS, CDR2 YYNGEE. The CDR3 runs 16 residues. J was trimmed by 5 bases and V by 0 bases; bases with no gene match: 9. The CDR3 region is CASSVGSGTGPHEQYF. CDR3 nucleotide sequence: TGTGCCAGCAGCGTAGGGTCCGGGACAGGGCCCCACGAGCAGTACTTC. Combining the CDR3 with reference TRBV9 and TRBJ2-7 gives the whole variable domain DSGVTQTPKHLITATGQRVTLRCSPRSGDLSVYWYQQSLDQGLQFLIQYYNGEERAKGNILERFSAQQFPDLHSELNLSSLELGDSALYFCASSVGSGTGPHEQYFGPGTRLTVT.

This chain links TRBV19 with TRBJ2-1; D uncertain. Deletions cut 0 bases from V and 2 bases from J, with 8 bases between. Germline-derived CDR1 and CDR2 are LNHDA and SQIVND (reference sequence). The CDR3 consists of 15 residues. The CDR3 sequence: CASSIDHGPYNEQFF. In DNA form, the CDR3 reads TGTGCCAGTAGTATAGATCATGGACCCTACAATGAGCAGTTCTTC.

The chain combines TRBV25-1 with TRBJ2-2; D is possibly TRBD1 (6 bases). With 6 bases removed from V and 1 base from J, the gap between germline ends came to 9 bases. Germline assignment: CDR1 MGHDK and CDR2 SYGVNS. The CDR3 length is 14 residues. In DNA form, the CDR3 reads TGTGCCAGCAGCCGGACAGAGAACACCGGGGAGCTGTTTTTT. This encodes CASSRTENTGELFF.

This clone was recorded only once. V and J are TRBV28 and TRBJ2-1; possibly TRBD2 for D (5 bases). Germline V gives CDR1 MDHEN, CDR2 SYDVKM. CDR3 length: 15 amino acids. Trimming pared 5 bases from V and 12 bases from J, leaving 23 bases between. CDR3 DNA sequence: TGTGCCAGCAGTGATCAAAGTCGGGGAACCATAACGCAGTTCTTC. Its translation: CASSDQSRGTITQFF.

This chain connects TRBV7-9 to TRBJ1-1, with D possibly TRBD1 on 5 matching bases. CDR3 length equals 13 residues. From germline, CDR1 is SEHNR and CDR2 FQNEAQ (reference sequence). V gave up 1 base and J gave up 5 bases, with 8 bases separating them. Here the CDR3 DNA reads TGTGCCAGCAGCTTAGTGGGGGATACTGAAGCTTTCTTT. Amino acid sequence: CASSLVGDTEAFF.

The chain is built from TRBV7-9 and TRBJ2-1; 14 bases match TRBD2. Germline V CDR1 and CDR2: SEHNR, FQNEAQ (reference sequence). The CDR3 loop spans 15 amino acids. V shed 4 bases and J 9 bases; nucleotides not matched to a gene: 5. The CDR3 DNA sequence: TGTGCCAGCAGCTCAGGGACTAGCGGGAGTCCTGAGCAGTTCTTC. This translates into CASSSGTSGSPEQFF.

This chain links TRBV13 with TRBJ2-7, with 9 bases identical to TRBD2. V was pared by 3 bases and J by 4 bases, with 7 bases of the junction left unmatched. The CDR3 contains 15 residues. Germline-derived CDR1 and CDR2 are PRHDT and FYEKMQ (reference sequence). The CDR3 reads CASSFLASGKYEQYF. Written as DNA, the CDR3 is TGTGCCAGCAGCTTCTTGGCTAGCGGGAAGTACGAGCAGTACTTC.

The V and J genes are TRBV7-9 and TRBJ1-2, with 10 bases matching TRBD1. Germline V gives CDR1 SEHNR, CDR2 FQNEAQ (reference sequence). The CDR3 sequence is 18 residues long. Germline trimming cut 1 base from V and 0 bases from J; bases unmatched to any gene: 8. CDR3 coding DNA: TGTGCCAGCAGCTTAGGACGACAGGGGGCCTCTTCTAACTATGGCTACACCTTC. The encoded protein is CASSLGRQGASSNYGYTF.

V usage is TRBV21-1 and J usage is TRBJ1-5. TRBV21-1 is noted as a pseudogene. The CDR3 totals 15 residues. The CDR3 bases are TGTGCCAGCAGCAAAGCTCGGGGGTGCAATCAGCCCCAGCATTTT. Translation gives CASSKARGCNQPQHF.

The J gene is TRBJ2-3, the V gene TRBV9; D unresolved. CDR1 and CDR2 from the germline V gene are SGDLS and YYNGEE. The V gene lost 3 bases and the J gene lost 4 bases, with 3 bases spanning the gap. The CDR3 contains 11 residues. The CDR3 here is CASSASDTQYF. The CDR3 DNA reads TGTGCCAGCAGCGCCTCAGATACGCAGTATTTT.

The chain is built from TRBV27 and TRBJ2-7; the D gene is possibly TRBD1 (5 bases). CDR3 length: 14 residues. CDR1 MNHEY and CDR2 SMNVEV come from the germline V gene (reference sequence). Trimming pared 6 bases from V and 3 bases from J, leaving 15 bases between. The CDR3 reads CASSDSSYLYEQYF. The DNA for the CDR3 is TGTGCCAGCAGCGACAGTTCTTACCTCTACGAGCAGTACTTC.

The chain uses TRBV14 and TRBJ2-1; TRBD2 might be the D (7 bases). Trimming removed 4 bases at V and 2 bases at J, with 21 bases between. This CDR3 has 18 residues. Looked up from germline, CDR1 is SGHDN and CDR2 is FVKESK. CDR3 sequence: CASSPSGGWGGPYNEQFF. In DNA form, the CDR3 reads TGTGCCAGCAGCCCGAGTGGAGGCTGGGGGGGGCCCTACAATGAGCAGTTCTTC.

The CDR3 DNA reads as TGTGCCAGCAGCTTATCACAGAACTACGAGCAGTACTTC. Translation gives CASSLSQNYEQYF. The chain is built from TRBV7-9 and TRBJ2-7, with D unclear. V lost 2 bases, J lost 3 bases, and 8 bases lay in between. The CDR3 has 13 residues. Germline CDR1 and CDR2: SEHNR and FQNEAQ (reference sequence).

This clone has only one observation. This chain connects TRBV5-6 to TRBJ2-7; 9 bases are a match to TRBD1. The CDR3 has 16 residues. The germline V gene has CDR1 SGHDT and CDR2 YYEEEE. The trim removed 4 bases at V and 1 base at J, leaving 9 bases unmatched. Here the CDR3 DNA reads TGTGCCAGCAGCGCAGGGACAGGGTTAAGGTCCTACGAGCAGTACTTC. It is translated as CASSAGTGLRSYEQYF.

J is TRBJ2-1 and V is TRBV29-1; the D gene could be TRBD1 or TRBD2 (7 bases each). V dropped 3 bases and J dropped 6 bases, with 9 bases sitting between them. This CDR3 spans 12 amino acids. CDR1 is SQVTM, CDR2 ANQGSEA, per germline. The chain's CDR3 is CSVDRGGNEQFF. The CDR3 coding sequence is TGCAGCGTTGACAGGGGGGGCAATGAGCAGTTCTTC.

This clone occurred once. The chain couples TRBV13 to TRBJ2-7; maybe TRBD2 (6 bases). V shed 1 base and J shed 4 bases, with 11 bases lying between them. There are 14 residues in the CDR3. Germline CDR1 reads PRHDT; CDR2 reads FYEKMQ (reference sequence). In nucleotides, the CDR3 is TGTGCCAGCAGCTTAGCGGGAGTTGAATACGAGCAGTACTTC. The encoded protein is CASSLAGVEYEQYF.

The chain has TRBV5-1 and TRBJ2-7; 8 nucleotides align to TRBD1. CDR1 SGHRS and CDR2 YFSETQ come from the germline V gene. V shed 6 bases and J 6 bases; nucleotides not matched to a gene: 5. The CDR3 is 12 residues long. The DNA for the CDR3 is TGCGCCAGCACGTCTGACAGGGGCGAGCAGTACTTC. It is translated as CASTSDRGEQYF.

Only a few counts were recorded for this clone. The gene calls are TRBV10-1 and TRBJ2-7; possible D gene TRBD1, 5 bases. V shed 0 bases and J shed 5 bases, with 17 bases lying between them. The V gene's germline CDR1 is WNHNN and CDR2 SYGVQD (reference sequence). The CDR3 totals 16 residues. The CDR3 region has the DNA TGCGCCAGCAGTGAGTCGTGGCAGGGAACGATCCACGAGCAGTACTTC. It yields the protein CASSESWQGTIHEQYF.

The chain joins TRBV4-1 to TRBJ1-1; D gene unclear. CDR1 and CDR2 (germline): MGHRA, YSYEKL. The CDR3 is 14 amino acids. Trimming took 0 bases from V and 11 from J, leaving 16 bases between them. Here the CDR3 reads CASSQDIEVLAAFF. CDR3 bases: TGCGCCAGCAGCCAAGATATCGAGGTTCTGGCGGCTTTCTTT.

The chain combines TRBV7-9 with TRBJ1-2, with 7 bases matching TRBD1. This CDR3 region has 17 residues. Germline loops: CDR1 SEHNR, CDR2 FQNEAQ (reference sequence). The ends lost 5 bases at V and 2 bases at J; junction bases unmatched: 14. CDR3 sequence reads: CASSVGATGVRNYGYTF. As DNA, the CDR3 is TGTGCCAGCAGCGTTGGGGCTACAGGGGTTAGGAACTATGGCTACACCTTC.

CDR3 in DNA: TGTGCCAGCAGTTTAGGCGGGAGCAATAATGAGCAGTTCTTC. It is translated as CASSLGGSNNEQFF. The chain recombines TRBV27 with TRBJ2-1; 7 nucleotides align to TRBD2. J lost 7 bases, V lost 2 bases, and 5 bases had no gene match. Germline CDR1 is MNHEY and CDR2 is SMNVEV (reference sequence). This CDR3 comprises 14 residues.